The clone carrying this T cell receptor beta chain was counted once. Its antigen is not identified. The trim removed 1 base at V and 7 bases at J, leaving 12 bases unmatched. Germline V gives CDR1 LGHNA, CDR2 YSLEER. This CDR3 comprises 16 residues. Sequencing targeted TCR beta in blood CD8+ and CD4+ T cells. Negative isolation was used for CD8+ and CD4+ T cells, and FACS enrichment was applied to TEMRA cells. Random hexamers were used to reverse transcribe an amount of about 0.45 to 1 ug RNA. Amplification of TCR beta CDR3 spanned 54 Vbeta and 13 Jbeta via immunoSEQ multiplex PCR. TCRdb re-called the immunoSEQ multiplex PCR reads through MiXCR, storing one row per CDR3 protein. The profile shows about 140,000 distinct CDR3 sequences, around 94% of them singletons. The data stem from a study of CD8 T cells in Susac syndrome. Findings of the study overall: It was acknowledged in the study that the number of individuals who were included in its TCR sequencing and HLA analysis was relatively small.

This clonotype was sampled from a human donor in good health. Specimen: CD8+ T cells from PBMCs. V is TRBV4-3 and J is TRBJ2-7; 8 bases agree with TRBD1. The CDR3 is CASSQVWDRTGREQYF. The CDR3 coding sequence is TGCGCCAGCAGCCAAGTCTGGGACAGGACGGGTCGGGAGCAGTACTTC.